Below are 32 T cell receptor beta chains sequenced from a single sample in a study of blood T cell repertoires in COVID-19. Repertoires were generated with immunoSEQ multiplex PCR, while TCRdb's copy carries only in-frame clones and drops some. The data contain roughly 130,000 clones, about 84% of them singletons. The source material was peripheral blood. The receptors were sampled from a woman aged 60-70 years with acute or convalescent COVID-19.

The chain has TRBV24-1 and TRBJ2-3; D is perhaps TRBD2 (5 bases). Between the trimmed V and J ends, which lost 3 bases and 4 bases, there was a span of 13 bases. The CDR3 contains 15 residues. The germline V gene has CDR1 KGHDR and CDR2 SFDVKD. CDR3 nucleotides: TGTGCCACCAGTGATCCTAGCAGTTTATCAGATACGCAGTATTTT. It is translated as CATSDPSSLSDTQYF.

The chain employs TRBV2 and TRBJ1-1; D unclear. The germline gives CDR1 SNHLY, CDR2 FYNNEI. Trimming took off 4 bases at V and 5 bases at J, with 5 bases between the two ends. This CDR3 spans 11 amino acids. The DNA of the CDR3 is TGTGCCAGCAGTGGTGAGACTGAAGCTTTCTTT. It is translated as CASSGETEAFF.

CDR3 sequence: CASSETGGLSQAFF. CDR3 DNA sequence: TGTGCCAGCAGTGAAACAGGGGGCCTTTCCCAAGCTTTCTTT. The chain uses TRBV6-1 and TRBJ1-1; TRBD1 aligns across 9 bases. CDR1 and CDR2 from the germline V gene are MNHNS and SASEGT. V lost 2 bases, J lost 9 bases, and 7 bases stayed unmatched. CDR3 length equals 14 residues.

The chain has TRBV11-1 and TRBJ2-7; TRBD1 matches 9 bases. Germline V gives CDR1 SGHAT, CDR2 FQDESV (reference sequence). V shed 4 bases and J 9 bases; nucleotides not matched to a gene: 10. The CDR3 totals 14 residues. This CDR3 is CASSSMGQGIGQYF. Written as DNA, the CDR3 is TGTGCCAGCAGCTCGATGGGACAGGGAATAGGGCAGTACTTC.

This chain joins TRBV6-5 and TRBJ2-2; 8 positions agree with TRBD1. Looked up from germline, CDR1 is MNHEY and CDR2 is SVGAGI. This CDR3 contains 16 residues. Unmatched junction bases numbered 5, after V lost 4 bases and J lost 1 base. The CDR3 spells CASSWAGTGNTGELFF. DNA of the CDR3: TGTGCCAGCAGTTGGGCCGGGACAGGGAACACCGGGGAGCTGTTTTTT.

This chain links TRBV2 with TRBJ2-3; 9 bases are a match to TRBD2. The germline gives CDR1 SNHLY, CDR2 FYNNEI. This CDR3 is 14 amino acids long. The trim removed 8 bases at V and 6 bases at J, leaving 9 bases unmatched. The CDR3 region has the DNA TGTGCCAGCGGTCGGGTAGCGGGGGTCGATACGCAGTATTTT. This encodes CASGRVAGVDTQYF.

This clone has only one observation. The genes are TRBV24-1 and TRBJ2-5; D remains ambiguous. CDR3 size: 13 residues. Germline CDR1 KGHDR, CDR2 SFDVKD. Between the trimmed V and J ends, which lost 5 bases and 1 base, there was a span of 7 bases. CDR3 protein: CATSGRFQETQYF. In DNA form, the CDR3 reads TGTGCCACCAGTGGGCGGTTCCAAGAGACCCAGTACTTC.

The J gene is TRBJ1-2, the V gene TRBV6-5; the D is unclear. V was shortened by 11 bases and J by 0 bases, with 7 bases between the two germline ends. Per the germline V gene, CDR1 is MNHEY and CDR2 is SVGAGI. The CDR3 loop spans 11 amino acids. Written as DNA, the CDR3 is TGTGCCGGAGGAACTAACTATGGCTACACCTTC. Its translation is CAGGTNYGYTF.

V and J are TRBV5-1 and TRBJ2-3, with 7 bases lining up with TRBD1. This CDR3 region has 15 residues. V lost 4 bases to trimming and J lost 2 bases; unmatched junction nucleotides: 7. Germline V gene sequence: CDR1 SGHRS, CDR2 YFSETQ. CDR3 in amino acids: CASSVQGGNTDTQYF. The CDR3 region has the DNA TGCGCCAGCAGCGTGCAAGGGGGCAACACAGATACGCAGTATTTT. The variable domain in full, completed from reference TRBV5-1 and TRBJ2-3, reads KAGVTQTPRYLIKTRGQQVTLSCSPISGHRSVSWYQQTPGQGLQFLFEYFSETQRNKGNFPGRFSGRQFSNSRSEMNVSTLELGDSALYLCASSVQGGNTDTQYFGPGTRLTVL.

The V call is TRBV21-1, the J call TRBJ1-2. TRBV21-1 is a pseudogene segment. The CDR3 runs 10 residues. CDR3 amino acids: CASSRVGYTF. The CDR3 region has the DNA TGTGCCAGCAGCCGGGTGGGCTACACCTTC.

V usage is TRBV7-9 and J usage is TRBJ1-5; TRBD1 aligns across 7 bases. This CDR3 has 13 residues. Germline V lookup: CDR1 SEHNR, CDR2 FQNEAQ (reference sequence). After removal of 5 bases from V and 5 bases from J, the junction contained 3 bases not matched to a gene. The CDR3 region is CASSPQGDQPQHF. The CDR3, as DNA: TGTGCCAGCAGCCCGCAGGGGGATCAGCCCCAGCATTTT.

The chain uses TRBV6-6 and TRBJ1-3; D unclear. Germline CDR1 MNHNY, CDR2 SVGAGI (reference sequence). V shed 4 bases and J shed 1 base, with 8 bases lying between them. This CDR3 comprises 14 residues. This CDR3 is CASSSRESGNTIYF. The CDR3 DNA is TGTGCCAGCAGTTCCCGGGAATCTGGAAACACCATATATTTT.

For the CDR3, the DNA is TGTGCCAGCAGTTCACAGGCTGGGGTTAACGAGCAGTACGTC. Protein: CASSSQAGVNEQYV. This chain connects TRBV27 to TRBJ2-7; D may be TRBD1 (5 bases). CDR1 is MNHEY, CDR2 SMNVEV, per germline (reference sequence). The CDR3 loop spans 14 amino acids. Deletions cut 4 bases from V and 5 bases from J, with 15 bases between.

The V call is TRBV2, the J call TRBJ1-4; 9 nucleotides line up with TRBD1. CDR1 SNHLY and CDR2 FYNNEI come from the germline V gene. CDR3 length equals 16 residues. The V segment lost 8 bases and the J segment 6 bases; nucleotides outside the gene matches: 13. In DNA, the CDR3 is TGTGCCAGCGATGCCGGGACAGGGACCTTTGATGAAAAACTGTTTTTT. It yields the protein CASDAGTGTFDEKLFF.

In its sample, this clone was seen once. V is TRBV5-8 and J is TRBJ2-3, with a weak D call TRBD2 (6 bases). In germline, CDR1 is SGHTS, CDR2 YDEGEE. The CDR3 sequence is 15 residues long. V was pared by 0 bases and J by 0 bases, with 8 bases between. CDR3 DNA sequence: TGTGCCAGCAGCTTGGGTGGGGGGAGCACAGATACGCAGTATTTT. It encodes CASSLGGGSTDTQYF. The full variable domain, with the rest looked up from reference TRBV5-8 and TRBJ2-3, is EAGVTQSPTHLIKTRGQQATLRCSPISGHTSVYWYQQALGLGLQFLLWYDEGEERNRGNFPPRFSGRQFPNYSSELNVNALELEDSALYLCASSLGGGSTDTQYFGPGTRLTVL.

The CDR3 DNA reads as TGTGCCACCAGTGATCGGACTAGCGGGGCGGGGAATGAGCAGTTCTTC. Its protein product is CATSDRTSGAGNEQFF. The chain has TRBV24-1 and TRBJ2-1; 12 bases map to TRBD2. The CDR3 runs 16 residues. V was pared by 3 bases and J by 7 bases, with 6 bases of the junction left unmatched. The germline V gene encodes CDR1 KGHDR and CDR2 SFDVKD.

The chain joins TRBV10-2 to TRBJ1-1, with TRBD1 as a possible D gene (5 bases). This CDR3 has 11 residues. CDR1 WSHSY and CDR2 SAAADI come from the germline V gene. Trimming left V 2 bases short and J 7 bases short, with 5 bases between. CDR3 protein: CASSEDSEAFF. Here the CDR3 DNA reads TGCGCCAGCAGTGAGGACAGTGAAGCTTTCTTT.

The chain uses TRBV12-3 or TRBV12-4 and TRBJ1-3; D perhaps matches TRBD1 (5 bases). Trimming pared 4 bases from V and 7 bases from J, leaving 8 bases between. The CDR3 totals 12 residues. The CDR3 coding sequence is TGTGCCAGCAGTTGGGACTCCAACACCATATATTTT. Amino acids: CASSWDSNTIYF.

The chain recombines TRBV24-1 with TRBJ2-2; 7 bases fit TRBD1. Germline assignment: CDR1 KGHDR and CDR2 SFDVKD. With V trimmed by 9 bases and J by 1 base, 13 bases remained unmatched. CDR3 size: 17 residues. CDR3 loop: CATGVDPGQKNTGELFF. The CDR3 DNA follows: TGTGCCACCGGCGTTGACCCGGGACAGAAGAACACCGGGGAGCTGTTTTTT.

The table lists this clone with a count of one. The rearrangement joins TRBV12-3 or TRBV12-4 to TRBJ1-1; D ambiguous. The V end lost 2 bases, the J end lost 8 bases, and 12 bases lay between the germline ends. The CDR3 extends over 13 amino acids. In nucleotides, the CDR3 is TGTGCCAGCAGTTTAACAGCCAGCGGAGAAGCTTTCTTT. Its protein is CASSLTASGEAFF.

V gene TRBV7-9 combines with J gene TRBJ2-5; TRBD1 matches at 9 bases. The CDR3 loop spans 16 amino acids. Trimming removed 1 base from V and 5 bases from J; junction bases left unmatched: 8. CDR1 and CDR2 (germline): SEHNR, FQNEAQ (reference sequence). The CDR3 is CASSLVIVTGGETQYF. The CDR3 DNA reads TGTGCCAGCAGCTTAGTAATTGTGACAGGGGGGGAGACCCAGTACTTC.

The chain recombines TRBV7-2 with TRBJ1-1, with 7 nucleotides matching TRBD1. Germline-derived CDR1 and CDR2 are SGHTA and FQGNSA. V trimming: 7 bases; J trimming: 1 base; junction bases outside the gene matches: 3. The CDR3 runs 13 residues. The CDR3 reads CASIQGGNTEAFF. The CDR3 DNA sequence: TGTGCCAGCATCCAGGGGGGGAACACTGAAGCTTTCTTT.

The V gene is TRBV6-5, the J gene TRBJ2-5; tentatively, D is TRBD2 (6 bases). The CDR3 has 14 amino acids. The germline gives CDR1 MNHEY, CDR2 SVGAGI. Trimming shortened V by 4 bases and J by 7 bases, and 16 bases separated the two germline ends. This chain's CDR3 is CASSFNQREVTQYF. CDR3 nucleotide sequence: TGTGCCAGCAGTTTCAACCAGAGGGAGGTGACCCAGTACTTC.

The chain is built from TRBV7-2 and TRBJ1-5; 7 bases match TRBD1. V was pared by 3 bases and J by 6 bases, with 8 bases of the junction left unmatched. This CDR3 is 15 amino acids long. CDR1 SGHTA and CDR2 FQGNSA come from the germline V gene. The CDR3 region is CASSLSTQGGQPQHF. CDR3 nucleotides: TGTGCCAGCAGCTTGAGTACCCAGGGGGGTCAGCCCCAGCATTTT.

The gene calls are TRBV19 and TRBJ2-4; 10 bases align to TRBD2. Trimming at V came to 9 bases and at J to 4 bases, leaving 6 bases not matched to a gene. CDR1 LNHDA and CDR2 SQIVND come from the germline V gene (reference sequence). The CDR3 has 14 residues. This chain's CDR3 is CASSSSGRKNIQYF. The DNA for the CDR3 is TGTGCCAGCTCATCTAGCGGGAGAAAAAACATTCAGTACTTC.

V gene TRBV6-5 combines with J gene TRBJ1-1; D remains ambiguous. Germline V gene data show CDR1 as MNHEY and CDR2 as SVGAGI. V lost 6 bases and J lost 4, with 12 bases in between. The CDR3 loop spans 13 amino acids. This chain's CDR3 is CASRGVRGTEAFF. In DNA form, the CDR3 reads TGTGCCAGCAGGGGAGTTCGGGGCACTGAAGCTTTCTTT.

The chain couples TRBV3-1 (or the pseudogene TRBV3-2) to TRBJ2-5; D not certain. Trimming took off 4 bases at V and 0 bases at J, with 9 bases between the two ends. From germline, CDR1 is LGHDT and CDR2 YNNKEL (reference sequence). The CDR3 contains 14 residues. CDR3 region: CASSLPRYQETQYF. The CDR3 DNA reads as TGTGCCAGCAGCCTCCCGAGGTACCAAGAGACCCAGTACTTC.

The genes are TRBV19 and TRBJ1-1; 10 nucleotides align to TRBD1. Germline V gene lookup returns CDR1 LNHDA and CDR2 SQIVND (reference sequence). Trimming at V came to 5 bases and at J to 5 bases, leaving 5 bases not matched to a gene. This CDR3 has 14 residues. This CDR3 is CASSEDRGRTEAFF. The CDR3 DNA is TGTGCCAGTAGTGAGGACAGGGGGAGGACTGAAGCTTTCTTT.

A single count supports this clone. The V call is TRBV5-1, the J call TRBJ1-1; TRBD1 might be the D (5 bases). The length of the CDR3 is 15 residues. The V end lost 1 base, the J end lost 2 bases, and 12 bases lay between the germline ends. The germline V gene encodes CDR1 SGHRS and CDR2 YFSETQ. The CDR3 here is CASSLLGADNTEAFF. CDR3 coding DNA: TGCGCCAGCAGCTTGCTAGGGGCGGATAACACTGAAGCTTTCTTT.

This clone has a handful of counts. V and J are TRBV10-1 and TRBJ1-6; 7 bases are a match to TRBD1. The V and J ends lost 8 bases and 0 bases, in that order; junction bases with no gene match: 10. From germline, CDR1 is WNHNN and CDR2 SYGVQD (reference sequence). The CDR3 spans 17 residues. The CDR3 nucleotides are TGCGCCAGCCAGAAGGAGGGACAGAGCTCCTATAATTCACCCCTCCACTTT. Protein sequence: CASQKEGQSSYNSPLHF.

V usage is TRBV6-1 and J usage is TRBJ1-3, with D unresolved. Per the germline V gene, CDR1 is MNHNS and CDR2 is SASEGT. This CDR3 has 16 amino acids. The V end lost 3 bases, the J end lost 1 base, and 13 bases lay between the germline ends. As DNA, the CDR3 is TGTGCCAGCAGTGATTCGACGGCGGCGTCTGGAAACACCATATATTTT. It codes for CASSDSTAASGNTIYF.

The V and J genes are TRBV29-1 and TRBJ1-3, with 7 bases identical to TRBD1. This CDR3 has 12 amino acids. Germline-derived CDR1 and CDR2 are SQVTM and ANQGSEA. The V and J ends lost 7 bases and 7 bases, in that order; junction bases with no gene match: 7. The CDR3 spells CSARQQGNTIYF. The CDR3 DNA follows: TGCAGCGCGCGCCAACAGGGGAACACCATATATTTT.